Given below is one T cell receptor (beta chain) in context. The antigen remains undetermined. With 60 Vbeta and 13 Jbeta primers, the PCR was carried out. Clones were sequenced by immunoSEQ multiplex PCR, and TCRdb holds only the in-frame ones, with some missing. The data hold about 61,000 clones, with about 87% observed a single time. These data come from a study of cytomegalovirus exposure and HLA in healthy donors. Findings and caveats of the study: With later analysis, a missense DCLRE1C variant became linked to TCR beta V- and J-gene trimming.

Germline V gene data show CDR1 as MNHEY and CDR2 as SMNVEV (reference sequence). CDR3 size: 14 residues. V dropped 3 bases and J dropped 8 bases, with 13 bases sitting between them. This TCR derives from a man in his late teens or twenties in good health and CMV-seronegative. Sequenced sample: PBMCs. This chain uses TRBV27 with TRBJ1-4; the D is unclear. CDR3: CASSFDVTREKLFF. CDR3 bases: TGTGCCAGCAGTTTCGACGTCACGAGGGAAAAACTGTTTTTT.